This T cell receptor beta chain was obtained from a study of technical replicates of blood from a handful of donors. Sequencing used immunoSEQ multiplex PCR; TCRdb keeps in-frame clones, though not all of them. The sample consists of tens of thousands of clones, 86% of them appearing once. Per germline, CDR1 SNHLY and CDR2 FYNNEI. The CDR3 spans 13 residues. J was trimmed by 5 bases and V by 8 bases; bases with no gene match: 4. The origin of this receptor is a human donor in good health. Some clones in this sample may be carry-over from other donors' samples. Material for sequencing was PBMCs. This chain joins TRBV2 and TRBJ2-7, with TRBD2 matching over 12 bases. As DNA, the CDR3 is TGTGCCAGCGGCCGACTAGCGGGGGACGAGCAGTACTTC. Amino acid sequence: CASGRLAGDEQYF.